This passage covers 22 T cell receptor beta chains from one sample sequenced in a study of blood T cell repertoires in COVID-19. Sequencing was performed with immunoSEQ multiplex PCR; in TCRdb, only in-frame clones are kept and a portion is missing. Of some 330,000 clones listed, more than 75% are singletons. The sequencing sample was made of PBMCs or T cells enriched from blood (not recorded which). The receptors originated from a man between 25 and 39 years old who had recovered from COVID-19.

This clone was detected once. V and J are TRBV15 and TRBJ2-2, with TRBD2 matching 8 bases. CDR1 LNHNV and CDR2 YYDKDF come from the germline V gene (reference sequence). CDR3 length: 17 residues. Trimming cost V 1 base and J 4 bases; bases outside gene matches: 8. DNA of the CDR3: TGTGCCACCAGCAGAGTTTTCGGCGGGGGGCCCACCGGGGAGCTGTTTTTT. This codes for CATSRVFGGGPTGELFF.

The chain carries TRBV6-5 and TRBJ1-2; 9 bases map to TRBD1. Trimming cost V 2 bases and J 0 bases; bases outside gene matches: 1. The CDR3 extends over 15 amino acids. Per the germline V gene, CDR1 is MNHEY and CDR2 is SVGAGI. As DNA, the CDR3 is TGTGCCAGCAGTTACGGGACAGGGCCTAACTATGGCTACACCTTC. Its translation is CASSYGTGPNYGYTF.

V usage is TRBV28 and J usage is TRBJ1-1, with D maybe TRBD1 (5 bases). Trimming cost V 5 bases and J 7 bases, with 20 bases left between them. CDR3 length equals 15 residues. The germline V gene encodes CDR1 MDHEN and CDR2 SYDVKM. CDR3 sequence (DNA): TGTGCCAGCAGTAGCCCCCCCAAACAGGTTAATGAAGCTTTCTTT. It codes for CASSSPPKQVNEAFF.

V and J are TRBV5-6 and TRBJ1-4; 8 nucleotides match TRBD1. This CDR3 has 15 amino acids. V lost 1 base, J lost 8 bases, and 7 bases stayed unmatched. Germline V gene data show CDR1 as SGHDT and CDR2 as YYEEEE. The CDR3 reads CASSLRVTGDEKLFF. Written as DNA, the CDR3 is TGTGCCAGCAGCTTGCGGGTGACAGGGGACGAAAAACTGTTTTTT.

This rearrangement joins TRBV27 to TRBJ2-1; the match to TRBD2 covers 12 bases. Germline CDR1 and CDR2: MNHEY and SMNVEV (reference sequence). The ends lost 5 bases at V and 3 bases at J; junction bases unmatched: 11. The CDR3 is 18 amino acids. The DNA for the CDR3 is TGTGCCAGCAGTCCAACGACCGGACTAGCGGGAATCTACAATGAGCAGTTCTTC. Translating gives CASSPTTGLAGIYNEQFF.

The V gene is TRBV5-4, the J gene TRBJ1-2; 9 nucleotides agree with TRBD1. Germline V gene sequence: CDR1 SGHNT, CDR2 YYREEE (reference sequence). V trimming: 4 bases; J trimming: 2 bases; junction bases outside the gene matches: 3. This CDR3 contains 14 residues. The CDR3 loop reads CASSTGQGNYGYTF. CDR3 coding DNA: TGTGCCAGCAGCACCGGACAGGGGAACTATGGCTACACCTTC. Full variable domain (outside the CDR3, taken from reference TRBV5-4 and TRBJ1-2): ETGVTQSPTHLIKTRGQQVTLRCSSQSGHNTVSWYQQALGQGPQFIFQYYREEENGRGNFPPRFSGLQFPNYSSELNVNALELDDSALYLCASSTGQGNYGYTFGSGTRLTVV.

The chain is built from TRBV5-1 and TRBJ2-3; 9 nucleotides match TRBD2. The CDR3 has 15 residues. After removal of 3 bases from V and 1 base from J, the junction contained 3 bases not matched to a gene. Germline CDR1 is SGHRS and CDR2 is YFSETQ. CDR3 DNA sequence: TGCGCCAGCAGCTCAAGGACTAGCGGCACAGATACGCAGTATTTT. Translating gives CASSSRTSGTDTQYF. The full variable domain, completed using reference TRBV5-1 and TRBJ2-3, is KAGVTQTPRYLIKTRGQQVTLSCSPISGHRSVSWYQQTPGQGLQFLFEYFSETQRNKGNFPGRFSGRQFSNSRSEMNVSTLELGDSALYLCASSSRTSGTDTQYFGPGTRLTVL.

The chain is built from TRBV2 and TRBJ1-5, with 7 bases matching TRBD1. Germline assignment: CDR1 SNHLY and CDR2 FYNNEI. The trim removed 4 bases at V and 4 bases at J, leaving 13 bases unmatched. CDR3 length equals 17 residues. This chain's CDR3 is CASSAKRVDRVNQPQHF. CDR3 DNA: TGTGCCAGCAGTGCAAAGAGGGTTGACAGGGTTAATCAGCCCCAGCATTTT.

This rearrangement joins TRBV27 to TRBJ1-6, with 10 bases that match TRBD1. From germline, CDR1 is MNHEY and CDR2 SMNVEV (reference sequence). This CDR3 spans 17 amino acids. V shed 2 bases and J 3 bases; nucleotides not matched to a gene: 4. CDR3 nucleotides: TGTGCCAGCAGTTTACCGGGACAGGGGAACTATAATTCACCCCTCCACTTT. Translation: CASSLPGQGNYNSPLHF.

The J gene is TRBJ1-2, the V gene TRBV29-1; D is unresolved. From germline, CDR1 is SQVTM and CDR2 ANQGSEA. This CDR3 is built from 13 residues. The ends were cut back, 2 bases at V and 1 base at J, with 8 bases in the middle. DNA of the CDR3: TGCAGCGTTGAAATTAGAAGTAACTATGGCTACACCTTC. Residues: CSVEIRSNYGYTF.

This rearrangement joins TRBV6-4 to TRBJ1-6, with D possibly being TRBD1 (5 bases). V lost 4 bases and J 10 bases, leaving 14 bases between the germline ends. Germline values: CDR1 MRHNA, CDR2 SNTAGT. The CDR3 is made up of 14 amino acids. The CDR3: CASSVEGRGSPLHF. CDR3 nucleotides: TGTGCCAGCAGTGTGGAGGGAAGGGGATCACCCCTCCACTTT.

CDR3 bases: TGTGCCAGCAGCGACTTTAGGGGGCTCTATAATTCACCCCTCCACTTT. It translates to CASSDFRGLYNSPLHF. This rearrangement joins TRBV7-6 to TRBJ1-6, with 7 bases aligning to TRBD1. Germline-derived CDR1 and CDR2 are SGHVS and FNYEAQ. This CDR3 spans 16 amino acids. The trim removed 5 bases at V and 3 bases at J, leaving 7 bases unmatched.

This clone has only a few counts. Other DNA sequences in the same sample also yield this CDR3. The V and J genes are TRBV19 and TRBJ1-2, with TRBD1 matching over 7 bases. Germline V lookup: CDR1 LNHDA, CDR2 SQIVND (reference sequence). The V and J ends lost 7 bases and 0 bases, in that order; junction bases with no gene match: 8. The CDR3 totals 15 residues. CDR3 residues: CASKPDRIPNYGYTF. The CDR3 DNA reads as TGTGCCAGTAAACCGGACAGGATCCCTAACTATGGCTACACCTTC.

The chain has TRBV5-5 and TRBJ2-7; weak D call: TRBD2 (7 bases). Germline assignment: CDR1 SGHKS and CDR2 YYEKEE (reference sequence). V shed 4 bases and J shed 7 bases, with 24 bases lying between them. The CDR3 spans 16 residues. The CDR3 nucleotides are TGTGCCAGCAGCCCCTGGAACGGGGGGCCCATCGCGGAGCAGTACTTC. Translating gives CASSPWNGGPIAEQYF.

The rearrangement uses TRBV3-1 (or the pseudogene TRBV3-2) and TRBJ2-3, with D uncertain. V was pared by 2 bases and J by 3 bases, with 6 bases between. CDR1 and CDR2 from the germline V gene are LGHDT and YNNKEL (reference sequence). The CDR3 runs 13 residues. CDR3 protein: CASSQLGTDTQYF. The DNA for the CDR3 is TGTGCCAGCAGCCAACTCGGGACAGATACGCAGTATTTT.

This clone was counted only a few times. CDR3 residues: CASSRATFGEQYF. The CDR3 DNA reads as TGTGCCAGCAGCCGGGCCACTTTTGGGGAGCAGTACTTC. This chain connects TRBV3-1 (or the pseudogene TRBV3-2) to TRBJ2-7; D is ambiguous. Germline-derived CDR1 and CDR2 are LGHDT and YNNKEL (reference sequence). This CDR3 is built from 13 residues. The germline V and J ends were trimmed by 4 bases and 7 bases, with 14 bases remaining between them.

V usage is TRBV28 and J usage is TRBJ1-2; 8 nucleotides line up with TRBD1. Per germline, CDR1 MDHEN and CDR2 SYDVKM. J was trimmed by 7 bases and V by 5 bases; bases with no gene match: 9. The CDR3 extends over 14 amino acids. The CDR3 sequence is CASSPPGGWGGYTF. The CDR3 DNA reads as TGTGCCAGCAGTCCCCCAGGGGGCTGGGGTGGCTACACCTTC.

The chain has TRBV7-9 and TRBJ2-7; perhaps TRBD1 as D (6 bases). The V end lost 6 bases, the J end lost 0 bases, and 12 bases lay between the germline ends. This CDR3 has 14 amino acids. Germline V CDR1 and CDR2: SEHNR, FQNEAQ (reference sequence). The CDR3 coding sequence is TGTGCCAGCAGGGGGGAACAGGGCTCCTACGAGCAGTACTTC. Translating it yields CASRGEQGSYEQYF.

The chain joins TRBV29-1 to TRBJ2-7; 7 nucleotides line up with TRBD2. The CDR3 is 13 amino acids. The V and J ends lost 8 bases and 2 bases, in that order; junction bases with no gene match: 9. The V gene's germline CDR1 is SQVTM and CDR2 ANQGSEA. CDR3 amino acids: CSYKLAPAYEQYF. The CDR3, as DNA: TGCAGCTACAAACTAGCGCCAGCCTACGAGCAGTACTTC.

This clone was observed a handful of times. This chain connects TRBV3-1 (or the pseudogene TRBV3-2) to TRBJ2-7, with 9 bases fitting TRBD2. CDR1 LGHDT and CDR2 YNNKEL come from the germline V gene (reference sequence). V was clipped by 0 bases and J by 6 bases; unmatched bases: 12. This CDR3 has 17 amino acids. The CDR3 DNA follows: TGTGCCAGCAGCCAAGAGGCCAGCGGGAGGTTGAGCCGCGAGCAGTACTTC. Translating gives CASSQEASGRLSREQYF.

The CDR3, as DNA: TGTGCCAGCAGTTTAGGGGACAGGGGACACGAGCAGTACTTC. Translated, it gives CASSLGDRGHEQYF. The V and J genes are TRBV27 and TRBJ2-7; 10 nucleotides line up with TRBD1. Germline CDR1 reads MNHEY; CDR2 reads SMNVEV (reference sequence). J gave up 5 bases and V 2 bases, and 3 bases lay outside the gene matches. The CDR3 sequence is 14 residues long.

The chain employs TRBV19 and TRBJ1-5, with 8 bases aligning to TRBD1. This CDR3 is 17 amino acids long. Germline values: CDR1 LNHDA, CDR2 SQIVND (reference sequence). V shed 11 bases and J 0 bases; nucleotides not matched to a gene: 15. This CDR3 reads CASKGAGGLSSNQPQHF. The DNA for the CDR3 is TGTGCCTCTAAAGGGGCAGGGGGCTTGAGTAGCAATCAGCCCCAGCATTTT.